This T cell receptor beta chain emerged from a study of T cells in Graves' hyperthyroidism and ophthalmopathy. Points from the study as a whole: Ophthalmopathy was told apart from stable hyperthyroidism by a 13 V-J model. The blood repertoire included most of the expanded thyroid clonotypes above 0.001.

What was amplified from RNA transcripts were TCR beta CDR3 regions. Researchers ran a first-round RT-PCR on the TCR CDR3 using the HTBI primer set. TCRdb called the multiplex PCR reads again in MiXCR, with one record for every CDR3 protein. This table has about 600,000 distinct CDR3 sequences, approximately 16% appearing once. For ophthalmopathy patients, the Clinical Activity Score was at least 3 and the NOSPECS grade at least 4; duration was under 3 months. It was uncontrolled infection, other autoimmune disease, pregnancy or lactation that excluded patients. The CDR3 spans 16 residues. Germline V gene data show CDR1 as MNHNS and CDR2 as SASEGT. Trimming removed 6 bases from V and 1 base from J; junction bases left unmatched: 6. With regard to this clonotype: Its antigen is unidentified.

The source material was blood. The TCR comes from a middle-aged woman with Graves' ophthalmopathy. The chain employs TRBV6-1 and TRBJ2-5, with 12 positions matching TRBD1. The CDR3 DNA reads as TGTGCCAGCAGCGAGGGACAGGGGGCGGGCCAAGAGACCCAGTACTTC. It specifies CASSEGQGAGQETQYF.